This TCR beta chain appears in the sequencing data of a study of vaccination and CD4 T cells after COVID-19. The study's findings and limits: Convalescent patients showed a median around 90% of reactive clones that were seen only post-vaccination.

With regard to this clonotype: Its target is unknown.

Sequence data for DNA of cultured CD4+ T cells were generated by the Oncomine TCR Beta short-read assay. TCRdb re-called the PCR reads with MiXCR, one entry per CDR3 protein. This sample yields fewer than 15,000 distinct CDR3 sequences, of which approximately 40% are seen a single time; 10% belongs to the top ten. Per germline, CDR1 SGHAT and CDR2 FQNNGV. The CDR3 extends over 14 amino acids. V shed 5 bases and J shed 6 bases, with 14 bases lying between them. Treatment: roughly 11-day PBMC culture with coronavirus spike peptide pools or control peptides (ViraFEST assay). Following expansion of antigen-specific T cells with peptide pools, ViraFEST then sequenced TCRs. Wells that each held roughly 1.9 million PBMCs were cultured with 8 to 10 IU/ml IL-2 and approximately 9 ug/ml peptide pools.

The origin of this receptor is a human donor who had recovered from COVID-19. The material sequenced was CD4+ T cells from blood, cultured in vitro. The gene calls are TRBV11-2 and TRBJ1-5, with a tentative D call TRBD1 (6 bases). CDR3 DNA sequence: TGTGCCAGCAGCCCTAGGGGCAGGGGTCAGCCCCAGCATTTT. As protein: CASSPRGRGQPQHF.